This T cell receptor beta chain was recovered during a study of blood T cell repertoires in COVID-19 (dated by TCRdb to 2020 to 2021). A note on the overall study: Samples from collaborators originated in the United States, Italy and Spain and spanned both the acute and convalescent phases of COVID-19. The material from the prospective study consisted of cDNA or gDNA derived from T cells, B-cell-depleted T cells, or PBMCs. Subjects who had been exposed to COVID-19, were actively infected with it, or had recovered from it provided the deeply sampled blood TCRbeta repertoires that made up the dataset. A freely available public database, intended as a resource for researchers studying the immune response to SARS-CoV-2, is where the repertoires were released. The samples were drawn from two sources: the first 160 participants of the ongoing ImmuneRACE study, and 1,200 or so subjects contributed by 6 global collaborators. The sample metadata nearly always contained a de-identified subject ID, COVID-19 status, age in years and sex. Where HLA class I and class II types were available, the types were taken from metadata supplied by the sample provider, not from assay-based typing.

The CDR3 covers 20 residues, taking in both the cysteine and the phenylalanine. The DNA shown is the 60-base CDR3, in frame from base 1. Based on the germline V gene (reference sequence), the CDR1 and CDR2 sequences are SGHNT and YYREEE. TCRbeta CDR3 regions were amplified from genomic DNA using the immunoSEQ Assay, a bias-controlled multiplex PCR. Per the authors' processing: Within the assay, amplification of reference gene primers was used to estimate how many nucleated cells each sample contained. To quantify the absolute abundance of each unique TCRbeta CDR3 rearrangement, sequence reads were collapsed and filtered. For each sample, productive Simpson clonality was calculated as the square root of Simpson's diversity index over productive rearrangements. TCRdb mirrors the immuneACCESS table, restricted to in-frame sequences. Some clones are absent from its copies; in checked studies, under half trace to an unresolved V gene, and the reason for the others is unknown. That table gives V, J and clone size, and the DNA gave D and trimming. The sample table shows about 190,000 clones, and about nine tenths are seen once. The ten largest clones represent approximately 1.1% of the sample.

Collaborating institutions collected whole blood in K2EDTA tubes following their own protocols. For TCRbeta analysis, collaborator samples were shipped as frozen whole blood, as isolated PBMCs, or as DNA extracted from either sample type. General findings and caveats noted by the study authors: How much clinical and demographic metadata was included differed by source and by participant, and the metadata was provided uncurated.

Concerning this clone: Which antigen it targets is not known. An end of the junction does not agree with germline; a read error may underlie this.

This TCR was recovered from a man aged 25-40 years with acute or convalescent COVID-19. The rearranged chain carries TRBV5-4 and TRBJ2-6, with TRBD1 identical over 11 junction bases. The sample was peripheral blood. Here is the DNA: TGTGCCAGCAACTTGGACAGGGGGCGATACTTGGGCTCTGGGGCCAACGTCCTGACTTTC. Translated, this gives CASNLDRGRYLGSGANVLTF.